The rows below give T cell receptor beta chains drawn from one sample of a study of T cell repertoires in cytomegalovirus infection. TCRdb reprocessed the reads with MiXCR, giving one entry per CDR3 protein. Of about 490,000 distinct CDR3 sequences listed, about 25% were seen once; the top ten hold approximately 13%. Sequenced: PBMCs. The receptors derive from a human donor in good health (CMV status not recorded). Some clones in this sample may be carry-over from other donors' samples. The CDR3 runs from the conserved cysteine through the conserved F or W. A D gene is named only where the DNA matches it firmly. The size of a clone is reported for some rows only, either as once, few or many, or as a class for expanded clones.

J | V | D | size | DNA | CDR3
TRBJ1-5 | TRBV5-1 | TRBD1 | . | TGCGCCAGCAGCGTCACAGGGGGCAATGGTCAGCCCCAGCATTTT | CASSVTGGNGQPQHF
TRBJ2-3 | TRBV5-1 | . | . | TGCGCCAGCAGCCAGCCAACTAGTGTCGCGCAGTATTTT | CASSQPTSVAQYF
TRBJ2-7 | TRBV28 | TRBD2 | . | TGTGCCAGCAGGTGGAATGGAGCGGGAGGGCAAGAGCAGTACTTC | CASRWNGAGGQEQYF
TRBJ2-7 | TRBV6-2/TRBV6-3 | . | few | TGTGCCAGCAGTTACCGGACAGACTGGTACGAGCAGTACTTC | CASSYRTDWYEQYF
TRBJ2-2 | TRBV7-2 | . | many | TGTGCCAGCAGCTTATTCCCGGGACATACGAACACCGGGGAGCTGTTTTTT | CASSLFPGHTNTGELFF
TRBJ2-3 | TRBV27 | . | . | TGTGCCAGCAGTCCGCTAAAACCCTGGACCTCCACAGATACGCAGTATTTT | CASSPLKPWTSTDTQYF
TRBJ2-6 | TRBV29-1 | . | once | TGCAGCGTTGACGGTGGGGCCAACGTCCTGACTTTC | CSVDGGANVLTF
TRBJ2-1 | TRBV19 | TRBD1 | few | TGTGCCAGTAGTTCGGGACAGGGGCTAACGAGCTACAATGAGCAGTTCTTC | CASSSGQGLTSYNEQFF
TRBJ1-1 | TRBV28 | TRBD1 | few | TGTGCCAGCGCTATACCTACAGGGGGCGCGGACACTGAAGCTTTCTTT | CASAIPTGGADTEAFF
TRBJ2-5 | TRBV19 | . | few | TGTGCCAGTAGTGCCCGACAGACGTTGGAGACCCAGTACTTC | CASSARQTLETQYF
TRBJ2-3 | TRBV5-4 | . | . | TGTGCCAGCAGCTTGCGTGCCCCAGATACGCAGTATTTT | CASSLRAPDTQYF
TRBJ1-1 | TRBV6-1 | TRBD1 | . | TGTGCCAGCACCGAGACAGGGGGAGCTTTCTTT | CASTETGGAFF
TRBJ1-5 | TRBV12-3/TRBV12-4 | . | few | TGTGCCAGCAGTTTAATGGAAGGCAATCAGCCCCAGCATTTT | CASSLMEGNQPQHF
TRBJ2-1 | TRBV15 | TRBD2 | . | TGTGCCACCAGCAGTCTACCGACTAGCGCCAATGAGCAGTTCTTC | CATSSLPTSANEQFF
TRBJ1-5 | TRBV7-8 | . | many | TGTGCCAGCAGCTTAAGGGGCGGGGGCGGGTATCAGCCCCAGCATTTT | CASSLRGGGGYQPQHF
TRBJ2-7 | TRBV6-2/TRBV6-3 | . | . | TGTGCCAGCAGGGGGATCGCCGCTTTCAGACCCGAGCAGTACTTC | CASRGIAAFRPEQYF
TRBJ1-1 | TRBV7-2 | . | many | TGTGCCAGCAGTCCCCTGGAAAGGAGATACACTGAAGCTTTCTTT | CASSPLERRYTEAFF
TRBJ2-3 | TRBV7-2 | . | many | TGTGCCAGCAGCTTAACCCCGTCAGATACGCAGTATTTT | CASSLTPSDTQYF
TRBJ1-6 | TRBV27 | TRBD1 | few | TGTGCCAGCAGCCGGGACAGGGATTCACCCCTCCACTTT | CASSRDRDSPLHF
TRBJ2-1 | TRBV7-8 | TRBD2 | many | TGTGCCAGCAGCGCGGGACTAGCGGGAGTTAGCTCCTACAATGAGCAGTTCTTC | CASSAGLAGVSSYNEQFF
TRBJ2-7 | TRBV30 | . | . | TGTGCCTGGAGAACGGGAACCTACGAGCAGTACTTC | CAWRTGTYEQYF
TRBJ2-3 | TRBV20-1 | TRBD2 | few | TGCAGTGCTTTGACTAGCGGCACAGATACGCAGTATTTT | CSALTSGTDTQYF
TRBJ2-7 | TRBV5-1 | . | . | TGCGCCAGTAAAAAAGGGACGGACAGCTCCTACGAGCAGTACTTC | CASKKGTDSSYEQYF
TRBJ2-3 | TRBV6-1 | . | . | TGTGCCAGCCGGAGGGGAACCACAGATACGCAGTATTTT | CASRRGTTDTQYF